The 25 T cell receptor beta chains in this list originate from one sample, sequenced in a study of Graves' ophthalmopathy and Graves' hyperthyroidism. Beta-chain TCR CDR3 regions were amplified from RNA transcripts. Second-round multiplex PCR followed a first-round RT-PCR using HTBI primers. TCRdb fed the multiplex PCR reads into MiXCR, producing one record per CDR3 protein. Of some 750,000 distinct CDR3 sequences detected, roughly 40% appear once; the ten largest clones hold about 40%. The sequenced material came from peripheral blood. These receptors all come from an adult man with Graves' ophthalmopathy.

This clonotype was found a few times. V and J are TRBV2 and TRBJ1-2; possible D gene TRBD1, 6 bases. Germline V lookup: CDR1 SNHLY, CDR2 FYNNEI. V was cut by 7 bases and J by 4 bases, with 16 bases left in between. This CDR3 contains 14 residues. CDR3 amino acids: CASNPGGAIYGYTF. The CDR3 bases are TGTGCCAGCAACCCGGGGGGGGCGATCTATGGCTACACCTTC.

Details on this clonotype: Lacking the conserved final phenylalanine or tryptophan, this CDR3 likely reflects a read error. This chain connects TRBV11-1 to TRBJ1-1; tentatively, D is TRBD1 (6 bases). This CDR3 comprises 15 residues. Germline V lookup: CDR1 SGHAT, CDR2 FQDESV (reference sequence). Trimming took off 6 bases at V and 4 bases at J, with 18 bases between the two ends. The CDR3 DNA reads TGTGCCAGCAGTTGGGCGCGGGGGGGCGGCACTGAAGCTTTCCTT. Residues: CASSWARGGGTEAFL.

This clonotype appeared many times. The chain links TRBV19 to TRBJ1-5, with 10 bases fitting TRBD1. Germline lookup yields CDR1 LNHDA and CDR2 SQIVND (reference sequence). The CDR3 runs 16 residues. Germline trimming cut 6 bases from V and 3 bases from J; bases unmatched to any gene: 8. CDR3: CASRGDRGQANQPQHF. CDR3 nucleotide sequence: TGTGCCAGTAGGGGTGACAGGGGGCAGGCCAATCAGCCCCAGCATTTT.

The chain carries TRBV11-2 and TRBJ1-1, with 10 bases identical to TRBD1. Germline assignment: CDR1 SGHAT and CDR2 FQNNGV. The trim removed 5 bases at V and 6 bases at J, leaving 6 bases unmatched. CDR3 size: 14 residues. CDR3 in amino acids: CASSQGTGEAEAFF. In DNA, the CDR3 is TGTGCCAGCAGCCAAGGGACAGGGGAAGCTGAAGCTTTCTTT. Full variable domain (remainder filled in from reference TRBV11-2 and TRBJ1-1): EAGVAQSPRYKIIEKRQSVAFWCNPISGHATLYWYQQILGQGPKLLIQFQNNGVVDDSQLPKDRFSAERLKGVDSTLKIQPAKLEDSAVYLCASSQGTGEAEAFFGQGTRLTVV.

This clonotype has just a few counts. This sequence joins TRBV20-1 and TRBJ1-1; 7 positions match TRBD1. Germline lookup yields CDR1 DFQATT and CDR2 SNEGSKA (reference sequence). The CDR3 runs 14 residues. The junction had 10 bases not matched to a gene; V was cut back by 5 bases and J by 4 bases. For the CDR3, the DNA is TGCAGTGCTGACGGACAGGTCGAGGGCACTGAAGCTTTCTTT. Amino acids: CSADGQVEGTEAFF.

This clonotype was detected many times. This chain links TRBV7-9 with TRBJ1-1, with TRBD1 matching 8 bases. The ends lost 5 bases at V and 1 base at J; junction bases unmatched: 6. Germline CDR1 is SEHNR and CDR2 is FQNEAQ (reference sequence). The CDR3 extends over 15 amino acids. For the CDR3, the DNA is TGTGCCAGCAGCGCGGACAGGGTGGCGAACACTGAAGCTTTCTTT. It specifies CASSADRVANTEAFF.

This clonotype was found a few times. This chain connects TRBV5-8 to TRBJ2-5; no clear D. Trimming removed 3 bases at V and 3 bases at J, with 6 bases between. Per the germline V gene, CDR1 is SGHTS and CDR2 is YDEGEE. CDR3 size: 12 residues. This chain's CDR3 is CASSSVKETQYF. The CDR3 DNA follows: TGTGCCAGCAGCTCCGTAAAAGAGACCCAGTACTTC.

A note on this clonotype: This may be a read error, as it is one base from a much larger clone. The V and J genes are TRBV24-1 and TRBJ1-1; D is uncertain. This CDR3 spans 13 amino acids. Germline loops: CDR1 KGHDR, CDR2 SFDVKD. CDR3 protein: CGTSDPLNTEAFF. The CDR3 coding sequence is TGTGGCACCAGTGACCCCCTGAACACTGAAGCTTTCTTT.

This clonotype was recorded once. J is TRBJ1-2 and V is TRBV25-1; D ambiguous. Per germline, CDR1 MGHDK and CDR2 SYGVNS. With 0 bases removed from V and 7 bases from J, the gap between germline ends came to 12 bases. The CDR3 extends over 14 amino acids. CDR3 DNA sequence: TGTGCCAGCAGTGAATATGACAACCGGGGTGGCTACACCTTC. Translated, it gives CASSEYDNRGGYTF.

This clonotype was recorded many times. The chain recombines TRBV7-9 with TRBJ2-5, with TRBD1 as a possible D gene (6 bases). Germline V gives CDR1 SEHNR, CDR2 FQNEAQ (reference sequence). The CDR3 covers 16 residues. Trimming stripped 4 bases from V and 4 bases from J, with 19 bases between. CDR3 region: CASSSSDSGAGETQYF. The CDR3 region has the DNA TGTGCCAGCAGCTCCTCCGACTCAGGGGCGGGAGAGACCCAGTACTTC.

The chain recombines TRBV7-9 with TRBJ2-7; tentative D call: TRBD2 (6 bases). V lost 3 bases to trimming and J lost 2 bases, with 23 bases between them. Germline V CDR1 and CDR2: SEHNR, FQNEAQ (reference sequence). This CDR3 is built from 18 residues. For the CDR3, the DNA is TGTGCCAGCAGCTTGGGACCGGGTGGCAGGAGGGGTACCTACGAGCAGTACTTC. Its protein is CASSLGPGGRRGTYEQYF.

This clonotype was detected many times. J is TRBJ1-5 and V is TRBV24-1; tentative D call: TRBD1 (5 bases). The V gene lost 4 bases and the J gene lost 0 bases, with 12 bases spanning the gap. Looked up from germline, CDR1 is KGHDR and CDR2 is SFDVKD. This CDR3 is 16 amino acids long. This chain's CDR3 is CATSDHRGPSNQPQHF. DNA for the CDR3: TGTGCCACCAGTGACCACCGGGGACCTAGCAATCAGCCCCAGCATTTT.

The CDR3 sequence: CASSPAGGDEQYF. CDR3 nucleotide sequence: TGTGCCAGCAGCCCCGCCGGAGGCGACGAGCAGTACTTC. The chain is built from TRBV11-3 and TRBJ2-7; a possible D gene is TRBD2 (5 bases). V lost 5 bases, J lost 5 bases, and 13 bases lay in between. The CDR3 is made up of 13 amino acids. The V gene's germline CDR1 is SGHNT and CDR2 YENEEA.

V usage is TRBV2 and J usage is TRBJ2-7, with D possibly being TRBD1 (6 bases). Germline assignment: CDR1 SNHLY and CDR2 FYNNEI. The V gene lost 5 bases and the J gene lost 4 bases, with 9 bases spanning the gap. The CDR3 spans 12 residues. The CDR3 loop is CASSNRDYEQYF. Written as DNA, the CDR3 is TGTGCCAGCAGTAACAGGGATTACGAGCAGTACTTC.

The CDR3 bases are TGTGCCATCAGTGCACTGACAGGGCCGGAAAAACTGTTTTTT. Translating it yields CAISALTGPEKLFF. The chain couples TRBV10-3 to TRBJ1-4; 7 bases line up with TRBD1. The CDR3 length is 14 residues. Germline V gene data show CDR1 as ENHRY and CDR2 as SYGVKD. J lost 8 bases, V lost 4 bases, and 7 bases had no gene match.

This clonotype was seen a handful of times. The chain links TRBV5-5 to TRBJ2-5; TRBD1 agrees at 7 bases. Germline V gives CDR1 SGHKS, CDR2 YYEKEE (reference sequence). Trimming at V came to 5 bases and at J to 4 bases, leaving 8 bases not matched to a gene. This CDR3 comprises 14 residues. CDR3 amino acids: CASSFTGAGETQYF. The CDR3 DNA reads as TGTGCCAGCAGTTTTACAGGGGCGGGAGAGACCCAGTACTTC. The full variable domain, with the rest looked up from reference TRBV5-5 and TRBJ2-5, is DAGVTQSPTHLIKTRGQQVTLRCSPISGHKSVSWYQQVLGQGPQFIFQYYEKEERGRGNFPDRFSARQFPNYSSELNVNALLLGDSALYLCASSFTGAGETQYFGPGTRLLVL.

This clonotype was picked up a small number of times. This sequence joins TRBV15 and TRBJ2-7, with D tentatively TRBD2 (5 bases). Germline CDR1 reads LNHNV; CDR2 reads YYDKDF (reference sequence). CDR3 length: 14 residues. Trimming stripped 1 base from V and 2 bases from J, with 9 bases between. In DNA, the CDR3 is TGTGCCACCAGCAGAGGAGGGAACGCCTACGAGCAGTACTTC. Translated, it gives CATSRGGNAYEQYF.

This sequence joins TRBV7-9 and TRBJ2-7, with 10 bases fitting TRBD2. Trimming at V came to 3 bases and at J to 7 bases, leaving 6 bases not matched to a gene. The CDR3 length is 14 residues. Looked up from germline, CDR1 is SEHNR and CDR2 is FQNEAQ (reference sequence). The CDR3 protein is CASSFGLAGDEQYF. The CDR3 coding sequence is TGTGCCAGCAGCTTTGGCCTAGCGGGAGATGAGCAGTACTTC.

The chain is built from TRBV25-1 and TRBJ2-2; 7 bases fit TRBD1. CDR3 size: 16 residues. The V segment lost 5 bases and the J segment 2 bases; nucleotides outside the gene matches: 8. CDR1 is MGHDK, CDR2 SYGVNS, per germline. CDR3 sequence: CASSFSNRGNTGELFF. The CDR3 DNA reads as TGTGCCAGCAGTTTCTCTAACAGGGGTAACACCGGGGAGCTGTTTTTT.

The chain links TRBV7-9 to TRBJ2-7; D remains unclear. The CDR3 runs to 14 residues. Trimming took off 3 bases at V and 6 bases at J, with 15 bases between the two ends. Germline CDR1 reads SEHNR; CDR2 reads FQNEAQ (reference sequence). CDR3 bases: TGTGCCAGCAGCTTGTCGTCAGCGTTGGGCGAGCAGTACTTC. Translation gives CASSLSSALGEQYF.

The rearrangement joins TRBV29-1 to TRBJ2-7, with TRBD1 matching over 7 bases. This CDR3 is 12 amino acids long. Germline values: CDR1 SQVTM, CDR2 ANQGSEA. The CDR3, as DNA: TGCAGTTATGAGACAGGGTCGCACGAGCAGTACTTC. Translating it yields CSYETGSHEQYF.

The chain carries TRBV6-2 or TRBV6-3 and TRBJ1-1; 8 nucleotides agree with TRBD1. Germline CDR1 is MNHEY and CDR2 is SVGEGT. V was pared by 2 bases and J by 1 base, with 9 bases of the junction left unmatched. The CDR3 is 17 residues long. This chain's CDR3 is CASSYTTGTGGNTEAFF. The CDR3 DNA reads TGTGCCAGCAGTTACACAACCGGGACAGGAGGGAACACTGAAGCTTTCTTT.

CDR3 amino acids: CASSLEVRAGELFF. The CDR3 nucleotides are TGTGCCAGCAGCTTAGAGGTTCGGGCCGGGGAGCTGTTTTTT. The V call is TRBV7-9, the J call TRBJ2-2; D is undetermined. V was clipped by 1 base and J by 6 bases, with 9 bases between them. The CDR3 is 14 residues long. CDR1 SEHNR and CDR2 FQNEAQ come from the germline V gene (reference sequence).

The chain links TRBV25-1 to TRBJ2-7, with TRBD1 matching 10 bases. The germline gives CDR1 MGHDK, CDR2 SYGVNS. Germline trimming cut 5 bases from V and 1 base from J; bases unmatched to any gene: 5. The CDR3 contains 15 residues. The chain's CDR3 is CASSHPGQGSYEQYF. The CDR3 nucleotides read TGTGCCAGCAGTCATCCGGGACAGGGGTCCTACGAGCAGTACTTC.

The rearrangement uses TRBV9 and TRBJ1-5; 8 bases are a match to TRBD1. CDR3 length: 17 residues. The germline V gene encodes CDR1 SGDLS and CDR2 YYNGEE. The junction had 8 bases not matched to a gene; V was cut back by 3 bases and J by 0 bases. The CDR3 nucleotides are TGTGCCAGCAGCGCCAGGGACAGGCCGTATAGCAATCAGCCCCAGCATTTT. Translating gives CASSARDRPYSNQPQHF. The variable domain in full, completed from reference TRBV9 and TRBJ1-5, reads DSGVTQTPKHLITATGQRVTLRCSPRSGDLSVYWYQQSLDQGLQFLIQYYNGEERAKGNILERFSAQQFPDLHSELNLSSLELGDSALYFCASSARDRPYSNQPQHFGDGTRLSIL.